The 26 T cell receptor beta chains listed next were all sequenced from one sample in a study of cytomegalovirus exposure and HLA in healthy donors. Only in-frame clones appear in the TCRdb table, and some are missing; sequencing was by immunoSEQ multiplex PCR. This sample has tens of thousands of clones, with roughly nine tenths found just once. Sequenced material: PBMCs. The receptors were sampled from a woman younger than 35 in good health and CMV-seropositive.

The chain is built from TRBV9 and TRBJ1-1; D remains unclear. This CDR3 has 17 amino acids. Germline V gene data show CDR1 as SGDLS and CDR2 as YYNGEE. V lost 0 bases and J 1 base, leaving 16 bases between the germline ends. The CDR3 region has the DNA TGTGCCAGCAGCGTAGGTACCGGGATACTGAAGAACACTGAAGCTTTCTTT. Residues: CASSVGTGILKNTEAFF.

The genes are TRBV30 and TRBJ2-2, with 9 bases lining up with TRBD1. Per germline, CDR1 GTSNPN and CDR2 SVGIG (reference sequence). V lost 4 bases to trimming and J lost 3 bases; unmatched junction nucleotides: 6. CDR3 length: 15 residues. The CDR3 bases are TGTGCCTGGAACACAGGGGGCCGGGACACCGGGGAGCTGTTTTTT. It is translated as CAWNTGGRDTGELFF.

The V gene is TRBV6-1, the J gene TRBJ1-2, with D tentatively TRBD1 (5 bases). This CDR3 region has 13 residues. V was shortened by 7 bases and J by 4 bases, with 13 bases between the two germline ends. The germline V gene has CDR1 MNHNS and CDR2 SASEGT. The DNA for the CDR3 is TGTGCCAGCAATGGAGGGACTTCCTATGGCTACACCTTC. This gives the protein CASNGGTSYGYTF.

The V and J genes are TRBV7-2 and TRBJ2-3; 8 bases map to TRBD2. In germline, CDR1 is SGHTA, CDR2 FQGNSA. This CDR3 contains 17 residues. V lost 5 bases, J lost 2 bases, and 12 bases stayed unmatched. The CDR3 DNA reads TGTGCCAGCAGCCTAAATACCGGGGGGGTTTTCACAGATACGCAGTATTTT. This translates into CASSLNTGGVFTDTQYF.

The CDR3 loop is CASSDSGQGAGELFF. In nucleotides, the CDR3 is TGTGCCAGCAGTGACTCTGGTCAGGGGGCCGGGGAGCTGTTTTTT. The chain employs TRBV6-4 and TRBJ2-2; TRBD1 agrees at 7 bases. Germline V lookup: CDR1 MRHNA, CDR2 SNTAGT. The junction had 4 bases not matched to a gene; V was cut back by 0 bases and J by 6 bases. The CDR3 totals 15 residues.

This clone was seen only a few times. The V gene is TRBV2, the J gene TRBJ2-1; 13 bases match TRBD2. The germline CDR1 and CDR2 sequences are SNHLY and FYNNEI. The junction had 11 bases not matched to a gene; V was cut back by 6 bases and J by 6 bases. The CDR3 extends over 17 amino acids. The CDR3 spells CASRTPALAGGLNEQFF. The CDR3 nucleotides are TGTGCCAGCAGGACCCCGGCACTAGCGGGGGGGCTCAATGAGCAGTTCTTC.

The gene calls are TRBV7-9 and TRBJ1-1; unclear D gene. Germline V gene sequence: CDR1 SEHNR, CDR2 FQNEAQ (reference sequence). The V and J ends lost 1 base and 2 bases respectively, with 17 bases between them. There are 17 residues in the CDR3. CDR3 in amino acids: CASSLGEEFGLNTEAFF. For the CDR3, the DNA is TGTGCCAGCAGCTTAGGCGAAGAGTTTGGGCTAAACACTGAAGCTTTCTTT.

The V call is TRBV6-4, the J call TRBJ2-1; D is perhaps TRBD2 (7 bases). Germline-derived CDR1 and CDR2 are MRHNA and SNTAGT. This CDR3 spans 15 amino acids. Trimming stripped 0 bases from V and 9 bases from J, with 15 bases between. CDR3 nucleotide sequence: TGTGCCAGCAGTGACTCGGAAGGGGGGGCCGGTGAGCAGTTCTTC. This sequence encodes CASSDSEGGAGEQFF.

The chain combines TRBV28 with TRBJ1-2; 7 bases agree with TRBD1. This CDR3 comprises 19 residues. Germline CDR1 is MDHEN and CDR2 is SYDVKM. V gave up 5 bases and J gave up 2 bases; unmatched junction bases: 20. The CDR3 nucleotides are TGTGCCAGCAGTCTCAGGATCTACAGGGGTGGCGCAGCCAACTATGGCTACACCTTC. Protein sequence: CASSLRIYRGGAANYGYTF.

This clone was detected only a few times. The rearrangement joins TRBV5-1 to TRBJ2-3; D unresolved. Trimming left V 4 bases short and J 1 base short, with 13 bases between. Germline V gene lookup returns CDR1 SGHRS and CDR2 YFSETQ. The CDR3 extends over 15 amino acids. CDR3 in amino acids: CASSLDFPGTDTQYF. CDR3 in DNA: TGCGCCAGCAGCCTAGACTTCCCCGGCACAGATACGCAGTATTTT.

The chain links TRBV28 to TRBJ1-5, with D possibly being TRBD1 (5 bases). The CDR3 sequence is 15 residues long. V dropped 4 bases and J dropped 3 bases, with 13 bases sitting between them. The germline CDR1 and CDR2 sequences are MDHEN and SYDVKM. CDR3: CASSSRAGFNQPQHF. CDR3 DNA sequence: TGTGCCAGCAGTTCCAGGGCGGGGTTCAATCAGCCCCAGCATTTT.

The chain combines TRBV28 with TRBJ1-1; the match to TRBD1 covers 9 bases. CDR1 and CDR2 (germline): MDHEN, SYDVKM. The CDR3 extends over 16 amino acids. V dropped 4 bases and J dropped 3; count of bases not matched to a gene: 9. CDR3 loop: CASSSYGTGSYTEAFF. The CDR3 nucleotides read TGTGCCAGCAGTTCATACGGGACAGGGTCGTACACTGAAGCTTTCTTT. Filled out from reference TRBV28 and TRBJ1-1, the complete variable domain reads DVKVTQSSRYLVKRTGEKVFLECVQDMDHENMFWYRQDPGLGLRLIYFSYDVKMKEKGDIPEGYSVSREKKERFSLILESASTNQTSMYLCASSSYGTGSYTEAFFGQGTRLTVV.

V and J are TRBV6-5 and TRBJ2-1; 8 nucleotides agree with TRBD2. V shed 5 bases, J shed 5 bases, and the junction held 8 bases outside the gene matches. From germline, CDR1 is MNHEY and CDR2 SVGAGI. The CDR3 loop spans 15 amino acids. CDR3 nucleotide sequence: TGTGCCAGCAGTCAGGTGGCGGGGGGAAACAATGAGCAGTTCTTC. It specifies CASSQVAGGNNEQFF.

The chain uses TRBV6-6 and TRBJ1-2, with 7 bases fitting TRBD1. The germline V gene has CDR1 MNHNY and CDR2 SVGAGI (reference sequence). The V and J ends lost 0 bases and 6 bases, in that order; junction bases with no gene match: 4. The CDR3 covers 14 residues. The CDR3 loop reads CASSYSDRADGYTF. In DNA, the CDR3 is TGTGCCAGCAGTTACTCCGACAGGGCGGATGGCTACACCTTC.

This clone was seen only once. CDR3 in DNA: TGTGCCAGCAATGTTGGGGGCGGTGAGCAGTTCTTC. Amino acids: CASNVGGGEQFF. The chain recombines TRBV11-2 with TRBJ2-1, with D tentatively TRBD1 (6 bases). Trimming pared 7 bases from V and 9 bases from J, leaving 13 bases between. CDR1 is SGHAT and CDR2 is FQNNGV in the germline V gene. The CDR3 has 12 residues. Combining the CDR3 with reference TRBV11-2 and TRBJ2-1 gives the whole variable domain EAGVAQSPRYKIIEKRQSVAFWCNPISGHATLYWYQQILGQGPKLLIQFQNNGVVDDSQLPKDRFSAERLKGVDSTLKIQPAKLEDSAVYLCASNVGGGEQFFGPGTRLTVL.

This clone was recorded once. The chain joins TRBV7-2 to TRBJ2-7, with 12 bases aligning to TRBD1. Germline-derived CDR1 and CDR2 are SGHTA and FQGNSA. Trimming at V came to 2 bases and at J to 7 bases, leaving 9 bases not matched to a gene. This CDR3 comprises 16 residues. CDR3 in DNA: TGTGCCAGCAGCTTAAGGATGGGACAGGGGGCGGGGGAGCAGTACTTC. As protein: CASSLRMGQGAGEQYF.

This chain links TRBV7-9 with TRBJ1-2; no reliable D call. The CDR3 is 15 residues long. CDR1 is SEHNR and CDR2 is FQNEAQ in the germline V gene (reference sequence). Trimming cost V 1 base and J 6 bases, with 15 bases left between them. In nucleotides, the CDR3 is TGTGCCAGCAGCTTAGGTGATCGGTCTAGCGATGGCTACACCTTC. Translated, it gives CASSLGDRSSDGYTF.

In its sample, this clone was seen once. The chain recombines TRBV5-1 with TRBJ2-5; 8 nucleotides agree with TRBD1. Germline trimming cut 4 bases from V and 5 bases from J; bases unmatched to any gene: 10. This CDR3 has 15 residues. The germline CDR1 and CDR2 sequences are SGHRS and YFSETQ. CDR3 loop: CASSPGQGSTETQYF. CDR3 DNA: TGCGCCAGCAGCCCAGGACAGGGATCTACGGAGACCCAGTACTTC. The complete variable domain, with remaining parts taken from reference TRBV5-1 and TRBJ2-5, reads KAGVTQTPRYLIKTRGQQVTLSCSPISGHRSVSWYQQTPGQGLQFLFEYFSETQRNKGNFPGRFSGRQFSNSRSEMNVSTLELGDSALYLCASSPGQGSTETQYFGPGTRLLVL.

Written as DNA, the CDR3 is TGTGCCAGCAGCCCACGACAGGGTTTGAATTCACCCCTCCACTTT. Translated, it gives CASSPRQGLNSPLHF. The J gene is TRBJ1-6, the V gene TRBV9; 7 nucleotides agree with TRBD1. The CDR3 length is 15 residues. The germline V gene has CDR1 SGDLS and CDR2 YYNGEE. Trimming removed 4 bases from V and 7 bases from J; junction bases left unmatched: 8.

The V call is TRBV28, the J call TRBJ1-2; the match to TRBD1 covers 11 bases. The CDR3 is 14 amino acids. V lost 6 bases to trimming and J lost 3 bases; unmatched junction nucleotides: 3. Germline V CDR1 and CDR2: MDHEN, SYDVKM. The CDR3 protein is CASSWGQGDYGYTF. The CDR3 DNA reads TGTGCCAGCAGCTGGGGACAGGGGGACTATGGCTACACCTTC.

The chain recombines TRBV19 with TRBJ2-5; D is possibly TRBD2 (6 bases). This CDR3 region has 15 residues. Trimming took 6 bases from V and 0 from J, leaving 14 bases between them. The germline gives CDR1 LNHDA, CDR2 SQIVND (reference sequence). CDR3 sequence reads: CASSPSREYQETQYF. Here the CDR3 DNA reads TGTGCCAGTAGCCCGAGTCGGGAGTACCAAGAGACCCAGTACTTC.

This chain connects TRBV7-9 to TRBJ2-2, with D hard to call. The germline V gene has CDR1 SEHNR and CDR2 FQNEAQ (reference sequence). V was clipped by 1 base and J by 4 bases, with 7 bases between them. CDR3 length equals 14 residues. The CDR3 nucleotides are TGTGCCAGCAGCTTAGGACTCACCACCGGGGAGCTGTTTTTT. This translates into CASSLGLTTGELFF.

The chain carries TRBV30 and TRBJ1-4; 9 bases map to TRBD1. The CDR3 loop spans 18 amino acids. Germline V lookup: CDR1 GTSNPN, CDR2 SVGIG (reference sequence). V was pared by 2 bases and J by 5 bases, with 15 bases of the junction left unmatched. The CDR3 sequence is CAWSRGTGLPLDNEKLFF. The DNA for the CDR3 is TGTGCCTGGAGTCGGGGGACAGGGTTGCCCCTTGACAATGAAAAACTGTTTTTT.

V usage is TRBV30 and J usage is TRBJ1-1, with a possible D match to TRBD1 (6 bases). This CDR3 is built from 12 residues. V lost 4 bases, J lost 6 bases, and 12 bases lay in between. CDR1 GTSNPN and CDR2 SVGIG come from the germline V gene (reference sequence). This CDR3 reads CAWTTGMAEAFF. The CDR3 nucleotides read TGTGCCTGGACCACAGGGATGGCTGAAGCTTTCTTT.

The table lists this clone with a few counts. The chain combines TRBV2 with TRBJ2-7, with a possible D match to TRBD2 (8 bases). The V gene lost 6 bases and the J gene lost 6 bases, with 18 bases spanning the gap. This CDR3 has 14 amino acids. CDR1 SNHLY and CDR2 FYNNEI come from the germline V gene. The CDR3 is CASSLREGAFEQYF. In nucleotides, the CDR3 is TGTGCCAGCAGCCTTCGGGAGGGGGCTTTCGAGCAGTACTTC.

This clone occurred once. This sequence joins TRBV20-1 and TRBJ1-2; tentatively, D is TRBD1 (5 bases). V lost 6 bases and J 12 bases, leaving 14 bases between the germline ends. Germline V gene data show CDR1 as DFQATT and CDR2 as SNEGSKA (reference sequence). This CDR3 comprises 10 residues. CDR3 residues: CSALGGFHTF. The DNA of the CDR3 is TGCAGTGCCCTGGGGGGGTTCCACACCTTC.